What follows describes a single T cell receptor beta chain. Its antigen is not identified. CDR3 length equals 15 residues. With 2 bases removed from V and 3 bases from J, the gap between germline ends came to 11 bases. Germline CDR1 and CDR2: SGHRS and YFSETQ. This entry belongs to a study of neoadjuvant anti-PD-1 for oral cavity cancer. Turning to the study itself: Patients mostly received three to four biweekly nivolumab doses at 3 mg/kg before surgery. Whole-study results and caveats: Higher pretreatment Treg/Th17 ratios tracked higher pretreatment blood clonality. TCR analyses covered only a few patients per response group.

Time point defined: after neoadjuvant nivolumab, at surgical resection. Patients had newly diagnosed, untreated stage II-IVA oral cavity squamous cell carcinoma. This table comes from immunoSEQ multiplex PCR, and its TCRdb copy is limited to in-frame clones, with some not included. The data contain about 14,000 clones, about four fifths of them singletons. The material sequenced was PBMCs, taken after nivolumab (anti-PD-1) treatment. The gene calls are TRBV5-1 and TRBJ2-2; a weak D match, TRBD2 (6 bases). The TCR was taken from a person between 35 and 79 years old with oral cavity squamous cell carcinoma. The CDR3 loop is CASSFGDSDTGELFF. The CDR3 coding sequence is TGCGCCAGCAGCTTTGGGGACTCAGACACCGGGGAGCTGTTTTTT.